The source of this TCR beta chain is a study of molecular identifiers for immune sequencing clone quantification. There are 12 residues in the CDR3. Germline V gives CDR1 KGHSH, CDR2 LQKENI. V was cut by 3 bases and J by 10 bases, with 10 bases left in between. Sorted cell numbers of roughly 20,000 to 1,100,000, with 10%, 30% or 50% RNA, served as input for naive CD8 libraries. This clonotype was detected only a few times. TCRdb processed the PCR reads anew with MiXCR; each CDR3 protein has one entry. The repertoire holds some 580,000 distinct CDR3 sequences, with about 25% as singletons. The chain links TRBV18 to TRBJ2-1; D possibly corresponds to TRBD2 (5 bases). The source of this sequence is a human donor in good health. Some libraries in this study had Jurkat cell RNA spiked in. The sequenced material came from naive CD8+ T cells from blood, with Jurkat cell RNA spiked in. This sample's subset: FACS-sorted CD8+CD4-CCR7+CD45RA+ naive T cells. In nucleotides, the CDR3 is TGTGCCAGCTCACCGGGAAGCGGAGAGCAGTTCTTC. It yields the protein CASSPGSGEQFF.